A single sample is the source of the 27 T cell receptor beta chains below, sequenced in a study of T cell responses to AZD1222 COVID-19 vaccine. The repertoire was sequenced with immunoSEQ multiplex PCR; TCRdb's copy has only in-frame clones and lacks some. The sample records about 180,000 clones, 88% being singletons. The sequencing here drew on peripheral blood, taken on day 0 of AZD1222 vaccination. The receptors come from an adult in good health.

V gene TRBV30 combines with J gene TRBJ2-7; D perhaps matches TRBD1 (6 bases). The CDR3 runs to 13 residues. The V end lost 0 bases, the J end lost 4 bases, and 10 bases lay between the germline ends. In germline, CDR1 is GTSNPN, CDR2 SVGIG (reference sequence). CDR3 in DNA: TGTGCCTGGAGTGTACCACAGGGTTACGAGCAGTACTTC. Amino acid sequence: CAWSVPQGYEQYF.

The rearrangement links TRBV7-3 to TRBJ2-1; TRBD2 aligns across 12 bases. CDR3 length: 15 residues. Germline V gives CDR1 SGHTA, CDR2 FQGTGA. V shed 8 bases and J 9 bases; nucleotides not matched to a gene: 11. For the CDR3, the DNA is TGTGCCAGCCGTTCGGGACTAGCGGGTCAGGGTGAGCAGTTCTTC. Its protein is CASRSGLAGQGEQFF.

The chain has TRBV19 and TRBJ1-5; weak D call: TRBD1 (5 bases). The V gene lost 0 bases and the J gene lost 4 bases, with 10 bases spanning the gap. Looked up from germline, CDR1 is LNHDA and CDR2 is SQIVND (reference sequence). The CDR3 contains 15 residues. The CDR3 coding sequence is TGTGCCAGTAGTATAGACAGGGAGATTAATCAGCCCCAGCATTTT. As protein: CASSIDREINQPQHF.

The V gene is TRBV19, the J gene TRBJ1-5; weak D call: TRBD1 (6 bases). Trimming pared 5 bases from V and 6 bases from J, leaving 8 bases between. From germline, CDR1 is LNHDA and CDR2 SQIVND (reference sequence). The CDR3 spans 12 residues. The CDR3 here is CASSHRAQPQHF. As DNA, the CDR3 is TGTGCCAGTAGTCACAGGGCTCAGCCCCAGCATTTT.

This chain joins TRBV2 and TRBJ1-2; 8 positions agree with TRBD1. The CDR3 length is 14 residues. CDR1 is SNHLY and CDR2 is FYNNEI in the germline V gene. Germline trimming cut 5 bases from V and 9 bases from J; bases unmatched to any gene: 11. CDR3 sequence (DNA): TGTGCCAGCAGTATAGACAGGGGTGCCTTTCGCTACACCTTC. Translating it yields CASSIDRGAFRYTF. The full variable domain, rest sourced from reference TRBV2 and TRBJ1-2, is EPEVTQTPSHQVTQMGQEVILRCVPISNHLYFYWYRQILGQKVEFLVSFYNNEISEKSEIFDDQFSVERPDGSNFTLKIRSTKLEDSAMYFCASSIDRGAFRYTFGSGTRLTVV.

The rearrangement joins TRBV6-1 to TRBJ1-2; 9 bases line up with TRBD1. The CDR3 extends over 14 amino acids. The germline V gene has CDR1 MNHNS and CDR2 SASEGT. The junction had 5 bases not matched to a gene; V was cut back by 2 bases and J by 7 bases. The CDR3 nucleotides read TGTGCCAGCAGTGAAATCGGGACAGGGTCTGGCTACACCTTC. As protein: CASSEIGTGSGYTF.

The V and J genes are TRBV6-2 or TRBV6-3 and TRBJ2-2; TRBD2 matches at 11 bases. Losses at the gene ends were 5 bases for V and 4 bases for J; bases not matched to a gene: 6. CDR1 is MNHEY, CDR2 SVGEGT, per germline. The CDR3 runs to 16 residues. CDR3 DNA sequence: TGTGCCAGCAGTAGCCGACTAGCGGGGTTCACCGGGGAGCTGTTTTTT. Protein sequence: CASSSRLAGFTGELFF.

The chain links TRBV19 to TRBJ2-7; possible D gene TRBD2, 6 bases. CDR3 length equals 14 residues. Germline-derived CDR1 and CDR2 are LNHDA and SQIVND (reference sequence). V was trimmed by 6 bases and J by 2 bases, leaving 14 bases between them. CDR3 sequence: CASRPGLGAYEQYF. The CDR3 coding sequence is TGTGCCAGTAGACCGGGACTCGGGGCCTACGAGCAGTACTTC.

This clone was found once. DNA for the CDR3: TGTGCCAGCAGGCAAACAGGAGGCTACACCTTC. Amino acids: CASRQTGGYTF. The V call is TRBV9, the J call TRBJ1-2; a weak D match, TRBD1 (5 bases). V lost 5 bases to trimming and J lost 8 bases, with 10 bases between them. Per the germline V gene, CDR1 is SGDLS and CDR2 is YYNGEE. CDR3 length: 11 residues.

This clone was observed a single time. This chain uses TRBV5-4 with TRBJ1-2; 9 nucleotides line up with TRBD1. The CDR3 contains 17 residues. The junction had 14 bases not matched to a gene; V was cut back by 4 bases and J by 4 bases. Germline V gene data show CDR1 as SGHNT and CDR2 as YYREEE (reference sequence). The CDR3 reads CASSTAKTGTGLYGYTF. In nucleotides, the CDR3 is TGTGCCAGCAGCACCGCCAAAACCGGGACAGGGCTCTATGGCTACACCTTC.

V and J are TRBV9 and TRBJ2-7; D is possibly TRBD2 (6 bases). The V gene lost 4 bases and the J gene lost 1 base, with 18 bases spanning the gap. CDR1 and CDR2 (germline): SGDLS, YYNGEE. The CDR3 spans 16 residues. CDR3 region: CASSPDGSGRSYEQYF. CDR3 DNA: TGTGCCAGCAGCCCGGACGGGAGCGGCCGGTCCTACGAGCAGTACTTC.

The V call is TRBV27, the J call TRBJ2-7; 9 bases align to TRBD1. CDR1 is MNHEY and CDR2 is SMNVEV in the germline V gene (reference sequence). Trimming at V came to 5 bases and at J to 2 bases, leaving 7 bases not matched to a gene. CDR3 length: 15 amino acids. The CDR3 here is CASSAGTGSAYEQYF. The CDR3 region has the DNA TGTGCCAGCAGTGCTGGGACAGGGAGTGCCTACGAGCAGTACTTC.

This clone was recorded only once. The rearrangement links TRBV20-1 to TRBJ1-2; D gene uncertain. CDR1 and CDR2 (germline): DFQATT, SNEGSKA (reference sequence). The V end was cut by 2 bases, the J end by 4 bases, with 5 bases between. This CDR3 contains 11 residues. The CDR3 nucleotides are TGCAGTGCTAGAACAATCTATGGCTACACCTTC. It is translated as CSARTIYGYTF.

The V and J genes are TRBV9 and TRBJ1-6; 7 bases are a match to TRBD1. Germline CDR1 reads SGDLS; CDR2 reads YYNGEE. The CDR3 covers 15 residues. V was pared by 6 bases and J by 6 bases, with 9 bases of the junction left unmatched. CDR3 region: CASTGGGTANSPLHF. The DNA of the CDR3 is TGTGCCAGCACCGGAGGAGGGACAGCTAATTCACCCCTCCACTTT.

J is TRBJ2-7 and V is TRBV12-3 or TRBV12-4, with a tentative D call TRBD2 (6 bases). CDR3 length: 13 residues. Deletions cut 3 bases from V and 5 bases from J, with 11 bases between. In DNA form, the CDR3 reads TGTGCCAGCAGTTTGGAGGGTGGCCACGAGCAGTACTTC. Translation gives CASSLEGGHEQYF.

The chain recombines TRBV20-1 with TRBJ2-7; TRBD1 matches 12 bases. Germline CDR1 DFQATT, CDR2 SNEGSKA (reference sequence). V dropped 3 bases and J dropped 7; count of bases not matched to a gene: 10. The CDR3 is 15 residues long. The CDR3 reads CSASYPGQGAREQYF. DNA for the CDR3: TGCAGTGCTAGTTATCCGGGACAGGGGGCGCGGGAGCAGTACTTC.

The count of this clone is one. The chain recombines TRBV30 with TRBJ2-7, with D possibly matching TRBD2 (7 bases). This CDR3 has 13 amino acids. CDR1 GTSNPN and CDR2 SVGIG come from the germline V gene (reference sequence). V was clipped by 2 bases and J by 7 bases, with 15 bases between them. The CDR3 sequence is CAWSRAGALEQYF. The CDR3 DNA reads as TGTGCCTGGAGTCGGGCGGGGGCTCTGGAGCAGTACTTC. The full variable domain, completed using reference TRBV30 and TRBJ2-7, is SQTIHQWPATLVQPVGSPLSLECTVEGTSNPNLYWYRQAAGRGLQLLFYSVGIGQISSEVPQNLSASRPQDRQFILSSKKLLLSDSGFYLCAWSRAGALEQYFGPGTRLTVT.

The chain links TRBV4-2 to TRBJ1-2; weak D call: TRBD1 (6 bases). The CDR3 is made up of 16 amino acids. CDR1 LGHNA and CDR2 YNFKEQ come from the germline V gene. V shed 0 bases and J shed 6 bases, with 17 bases lying between them. CDR3 sequence (DNA): TGTGCCAGCAGCCAAGAGGGGATACAGGGTTGGGATGGCTACACCTTC. Protein sequence: CASSQEGIQGWDGYTF.

The chain is built from TRBV3-1 (or the pseudogene TRBV3-2) and TRBJ2-2, with D unclear. Trimming stripped 4 bases from V and 4 bases from J, with 13 bases between. This CDR3 has 15 amino acids. Germline CDR1 is LGHDT and CDR2 is YNNKEL (reference sequence). In DNA form, the CDR3 reads TGTGCCAGCAGCCGAAGTCGGACCCGCACCGGGGAGCTGTTTTTT. This codes for CASSRSRTRTGELFF.

The V call is TRBV7-3, the J call TRBJ2-3, with 7 bases that match TRBD1. The CDR3 has 16 residues. J lost 5 bases, V lost 2 bases, and 10 bases had no gene match. CDR1 and CDR2 from the germline V gene are SGHTA and FQGTGA. CDR3 sequence reads: CASSLEATGVRDTQYF. The CDR3 nucleotides are TGTGCCAGCAGCTTAGAGGCAACAGGGGTGAGAGATACGCAGTATTTT.

The gene calls are TRBV7-9 and TRBJ1-1; D remains unclear. CDR1 is SEHNR and CDR2 is FQNEAQ in the germline V gene (reference sequence). CDR3 length equals 12 residues. With 8 bases removed from V and 2 bases from J, the gap between germline ends came to 9 bases. The CDR3 DNA is TGTGCCAGCGTAATACCTAACACTGAAGCTTTCTTT. Translated, it gives CASVIPNTEAFF.

The chain uses TRBV7-8 and TRBJ2-7; D unresolved. CDR3 length: 14 amino acids. Germline V CDR1 and CDR2: SGHVS, FQNEAQ. Deletions cut 5 bases from V and 7 bases from J, with 18 bases between. Here the CDR3 reads CASSPPVELGEQYF. The CDR3 DNA reads TGTGCCAGCAGCCCTCCGGTGGAGTTAGGAGAGCAGTACTTC.

The V and J genes are TRBV5-6 and TRBJ2-1, with D possibly matching TRBD2 (5 bases). V shed 6 bases and J shed 2 bases, with 12 bases lying between them. The germline gives CDR1 SGHDT, CDR2 YYEEEE. The CDR3 totals 14 residues. Written as DNA, the CDR3 is TGTGCCAGCAACGTGGCGGGCCCCTACAATGAGCAGTTCTTC. Its protein product is CASNVAGPYNEQFF.

V and J are TRBV30 and TRBJ1-5, with D unclear. The V gene lost 0 bases and the J gene lost 2 bases, with 8 bases spanning the gap. The CDR3 runs 14 residues. Germline CDR1 and CDR2: GTSNPN and SVGIG (reference sequence). Written as DNA, the CDR3 is TGTGCCTGGAGTGTACTGGGCGGCAATCAGCCCCAGCATTTT. Translation gives CAWSVLGGNQPQHF.

The chain links TRBV6-5 to TRBJ1-2; no definite D call. The germline gives CDR1 MNHEY, CDR2 SVGAGI. This CDR3 spans 14 amino acids. V was trimmed by 7 bases and J by 4 bases, leaving 16 bases between them. Here the CDR3 reads CASTRFQDSYGYTF. CDR3 bases: TGTGCCAGCACACGATTCCAGGACTCCTATGGCTACACCTTC.

The J gene is TRBJ1-2, the V gene TRBV9; D is unclear. The CDR3 covers 11 residues. V was shortened by 3 bases and J by 5 bases, with 5 bases between the two germline ends. The germline gives CDR1 SGDLS, CDR2 YYNGEE. The CDR3 region has the DNA TGTGCCAGCAGCGATGGATATGGCTACACCTTC. This gives the protein CASSDGYGYTF.

The chain couples TRBV30 to TRBJ1-2; no clear D gene. CDR1 and CDR2 (germline): GTSNPN, SVGIG (reference sequence). The CDR3 contains 12 residues. V lost 2 bases to trimming and J lost 8 bases, with 12 bases between them. The CDR3 DNA reads as TGTGCCTGGAGTACTGAAAGGGTCGGCTACACCTTC. Translation gives CAWSTERVGYTF.